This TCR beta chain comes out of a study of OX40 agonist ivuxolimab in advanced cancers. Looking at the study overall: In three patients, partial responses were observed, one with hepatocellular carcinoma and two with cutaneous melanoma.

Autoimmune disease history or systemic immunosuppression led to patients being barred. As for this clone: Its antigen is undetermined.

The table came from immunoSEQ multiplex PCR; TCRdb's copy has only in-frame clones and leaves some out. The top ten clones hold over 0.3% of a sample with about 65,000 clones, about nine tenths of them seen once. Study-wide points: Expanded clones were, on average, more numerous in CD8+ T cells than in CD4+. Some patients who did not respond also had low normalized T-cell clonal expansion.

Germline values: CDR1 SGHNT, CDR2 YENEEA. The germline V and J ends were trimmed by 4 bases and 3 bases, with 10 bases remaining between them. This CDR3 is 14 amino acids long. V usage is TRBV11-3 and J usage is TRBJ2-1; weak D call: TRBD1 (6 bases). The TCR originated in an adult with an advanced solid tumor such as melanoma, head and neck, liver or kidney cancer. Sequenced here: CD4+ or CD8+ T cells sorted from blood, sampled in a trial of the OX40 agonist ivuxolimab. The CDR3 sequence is CASSSRGLYNEQFF. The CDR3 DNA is TGTGCCAGCAGCTCCAGGGGTCTCTACAATGAGCAGTTCTTC.